The rows below give T cell receptor beta chains drawn from one sample of a study of shared clonotypes between healthy human individuals. TCRdb keeps only in-frame clones here, not all; method: immunoSEQ multiplex PCR. In the table there are about 2 million clones, roughly 94% of which are singletons. The sequenced sample consisted of naive CD4+ T cells sorted from blood. The receptors here all came from a man aged 18 to 29 in good health. CDR3s leave out the opening cysteine and the closing phenylalanine or tryptophan. Fields, in order: J gene, D gene, V gene, clone size, CDR3 protein. A D gene is named only where the DNA matches it firmly. Expanded clones get a size class; other rows say once, few or many, or leave the size out.

TRBJ2-2 TRBD2 TRBV5-6 NA ASSLGTSWFGELF
TRBJ2-7 TRBD2 TRBV6-5 NA ASRSRGLAYYEQY
TRBJ2-7 NA TRBV30 NA AWSRRNPWGSYEQY
TRBJ1-5 NA TRBV5-1 once ASSRGPGNQPQH
TRBJ1-2 TRBD1 TRBV6-5 NA ATGRPGQGAGYT
TRBJ1-5 NA TRBV6-5 NA ASWTVNQPQH
TRBJ1-1 NA TRBV6-5 few ASSYSRQGRTEAF
TRBJ1-2 NA TRBV10-3 NA AIGEARGIYGYT
TRBJ2-3 NA TRBV5-1 once ASSRSPGSDTQY
TRBJ2-7 NA TRBV4-3 NA ASSQFFEGGAYEQY
TRBJ2-7 TRBD1 TRBV4-1 NA ASSRTGVFEQY
TRBJ1-4 NA TRBV20-1 NA SAENEKLF
TRBJ1-1 TRBD1 TRBV28 NA ASSTPDRATMNTEAF
TRBJ1-2 NA TRBV5-1 NA ASSSSQGLNYGYT
TRBJ2-7 TRBD1 TRBV27 NA ASSRRDREEEQY
TRBJ2-5 NA TRBV7-2 NA ASSLAGVQETQY
TRBJ2-2 NA TRBV11-2 NA ASSLNLNTGELF
TRBJ2-5 TRBD2 TRBV5-4 NA ASSLAGGDWETQY
TRBJ2-1 TRBD2 TRBV7-8 NA ASSPHGREQF
TRBJ1-2 NA TRBV5-1 NA ASSLAGSQQTDYGYT
TRBJ1-4 NA TRBV5-6 NA ASSSRALDEKLF
TRBJ1-5 NA TRBV6-4 NA ASSEYSNQPQH
TRBJ2-7 TRBD1 TRBV5-4 NA ASSSATGSIAAAQY
TRBJ2-7 TRBD2 TRBV5-6 NA ASSLAGTSVYEQY
TRBJ2-1 TRBD1 TRBV19 once ASSIRDRGRDEQF
TRBJ1-3 TRBD1 TRBV9 NA ASSEGTGSYTIY
TRBJ2-7 NA TRBV9 NA ASSVDATSSGEQY
TRBJ2-2 TRBD2 TRBV4-3 NA ASSQDRLAGELF
TRBJ1-4 NA TRBV29-1 once SVSQRTLNNEKLF
TRBJ2-3 TRBD2 TRBV30 NA AWSRTSGSTDTQY
TRBJ2-7 NA TRBV25-1 NA ASSASAGEQY
TRBJ1-2 TRBD1 TRBV30 NA AWSTTGVYGYT
TRBJ1-3 NA TRBV6-1 NA ASSETTGNTIY
TRBJ2-7 NA TRBV7-8 NA ASSPNYEQY
TRBJ1-2 TRBD1 TRBV5-1 NA ASSILQGDGGYT
TRBJ1-6 TRBD1 TRBV2 NA ASNSGGANSPLH
TRBJ2-3 TRBD1 TRBV19 NA ASSPRQGRGDTQY
TRBJ2-3 NA TRBV18 once ASSPPSASSTDTQY
TRBJ2-7 NA TRBV6-1 NA ASSTQEGDEQY